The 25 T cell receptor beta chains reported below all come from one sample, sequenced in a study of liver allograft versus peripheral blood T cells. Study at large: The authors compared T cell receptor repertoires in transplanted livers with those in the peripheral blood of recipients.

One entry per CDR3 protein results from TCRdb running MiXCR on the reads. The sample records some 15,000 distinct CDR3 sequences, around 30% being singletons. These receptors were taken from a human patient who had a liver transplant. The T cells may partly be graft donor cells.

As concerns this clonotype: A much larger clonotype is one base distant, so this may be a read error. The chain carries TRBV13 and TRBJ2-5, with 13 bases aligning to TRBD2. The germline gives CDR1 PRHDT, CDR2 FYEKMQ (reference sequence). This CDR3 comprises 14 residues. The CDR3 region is CASSSGLAGEIQYF. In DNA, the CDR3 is TGTGCCAGCAGCTCCGGACTAGCGGGGGAGATCCAGTACTTC.

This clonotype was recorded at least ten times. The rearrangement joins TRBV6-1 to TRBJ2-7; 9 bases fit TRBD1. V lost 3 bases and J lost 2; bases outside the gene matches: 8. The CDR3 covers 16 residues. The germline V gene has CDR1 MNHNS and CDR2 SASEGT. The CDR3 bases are TGTGCCAGCAGTGACCCCGGGACAGGGTACACCTACGAGCAGTACTTC. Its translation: CASSDPGTGYTYEQYF.

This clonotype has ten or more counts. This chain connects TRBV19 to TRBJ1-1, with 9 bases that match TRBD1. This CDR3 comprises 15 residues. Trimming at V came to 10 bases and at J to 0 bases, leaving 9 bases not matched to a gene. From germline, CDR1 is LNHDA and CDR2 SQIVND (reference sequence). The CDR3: CATNTGGPVNTEAFF. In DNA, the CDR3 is TGTGCCACCAATACAGGGGGCCCGGTGAACACTGAAGCTTTCTTT. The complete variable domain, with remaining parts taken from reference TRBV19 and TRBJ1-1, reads DGGITQSPKYLFRKEGQNVTLSCEQNLNHDAMYWYRQDPGQGLRLIYYSQIVNDFQKGDIAEGYSVSREKKESFPLTVTSAQKNPTAFYLCATNTGGPVNTEAFFGQGTRLTVV.

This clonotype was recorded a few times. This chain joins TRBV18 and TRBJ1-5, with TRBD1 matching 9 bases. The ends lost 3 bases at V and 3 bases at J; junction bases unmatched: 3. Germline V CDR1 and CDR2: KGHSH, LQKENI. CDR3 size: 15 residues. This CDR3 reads CASSPGQGTNQPQHF. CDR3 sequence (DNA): TGTGCCAGCTCACCCGGACAGGGGACCAATCAGCCCCAGCATTTT.

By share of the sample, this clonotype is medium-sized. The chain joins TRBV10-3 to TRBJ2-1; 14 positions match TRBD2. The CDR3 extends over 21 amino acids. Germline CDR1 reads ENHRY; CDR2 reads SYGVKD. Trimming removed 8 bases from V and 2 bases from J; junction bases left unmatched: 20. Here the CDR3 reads CAIRPAPGTSGGTPTYNEQFF. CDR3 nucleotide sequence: TGTGCCATCCGCCCGGCTCCCGGGACTAGCGGGGGCACGCCCACCTACAATGAGCAGTTCTTC.

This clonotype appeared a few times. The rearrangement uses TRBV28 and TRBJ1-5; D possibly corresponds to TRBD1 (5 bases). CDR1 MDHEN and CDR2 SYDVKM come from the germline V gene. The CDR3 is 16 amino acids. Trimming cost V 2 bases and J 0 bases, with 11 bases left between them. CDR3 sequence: CASSLAGLRSNQPQHF. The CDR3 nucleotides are TGTGCCAGCAGTTTAGCAGGGCTTCGTAGCAATCAGCCCCAGCATTTT.

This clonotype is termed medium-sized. The CDR3 bases are TGTGCCAGCTCACCAGAGCAAGAGACCCAGTACTTC. Residues: CASSPEQETQYF. This sequence joins TRBV18 and TRBJ2-5, with D unclear. CDR1 and CDR2 (germline): KGHSH, LQKENI. Trimming cost V 2 bases and J 2 bases, with 3 bases left between them. The CDR3 has 12 residues.

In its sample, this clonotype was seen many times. The CDR3 DNA is TGTGCCAGCAGTTTAAAGGAGCCTTCTGTGGGCTATGGCTACACCTTC. Translated, it gives CASSLKEPSVGYGYTF. The gene calls are TRBV27 and TRBJ1-2; D gene ambiguous. Trimming removed 2 bases at V and 4 bases at J, with 17 bases between. The CDR3 is 16 residues long. Germline CDR1 and CDR2: MNHEY and SMNVEV (reference sequence).

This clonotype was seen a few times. CDR3: CASSFGQGNTGELFF. The CDR3 DNA reads as TGTGCCAGCAGTTTCGGTCAGGGAAACACCGGGGAGCTGTTTTTT. The chain uses TRBV27 and TRBJ2-2; TRBD1 is a possible D gene (5 bases). CDR1 is MNHEY, CDR2 SMNVEV, per germline (reference sequence). Trimming took 3 bases from V and 2 from J, leaving 10 bases between them. This CDR3 is 15 amino acids long.

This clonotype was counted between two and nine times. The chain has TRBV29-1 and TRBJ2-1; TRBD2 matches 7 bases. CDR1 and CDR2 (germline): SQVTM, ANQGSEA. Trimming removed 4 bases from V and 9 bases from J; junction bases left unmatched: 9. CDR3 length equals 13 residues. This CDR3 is CSVGSGTIGEQFF. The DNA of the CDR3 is TGCAGCGTTGGGTCCGGGACTATCGGTGAGCAGTTCTTC.

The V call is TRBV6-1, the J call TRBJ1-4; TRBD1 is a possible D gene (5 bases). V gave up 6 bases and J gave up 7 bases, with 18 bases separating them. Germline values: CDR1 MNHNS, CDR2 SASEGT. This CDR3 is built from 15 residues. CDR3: CASRPGMGGSEKLFF. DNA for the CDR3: TGTGCCAGCAGACCCGGGATGGGGGGTAGTGAAAAACTGTTTTTT.

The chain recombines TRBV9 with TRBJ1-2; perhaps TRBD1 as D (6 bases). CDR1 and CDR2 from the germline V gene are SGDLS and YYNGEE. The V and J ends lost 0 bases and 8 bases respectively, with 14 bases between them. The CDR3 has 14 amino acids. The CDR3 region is CASSVAHPGVGYTF. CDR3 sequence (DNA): TGTGCCAGCAGCGTAGCCCATCCAGGGGTGGGCTACACCTTC.

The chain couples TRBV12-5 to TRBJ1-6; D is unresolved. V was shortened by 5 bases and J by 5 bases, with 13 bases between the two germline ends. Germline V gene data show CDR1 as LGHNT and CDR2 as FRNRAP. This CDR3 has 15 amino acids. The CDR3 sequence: CASGPPNSDNSPLHF. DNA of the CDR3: TGTGCTAGTGGTCCCCCCAACAGTGATAATTCACCCCTCCACTTT.

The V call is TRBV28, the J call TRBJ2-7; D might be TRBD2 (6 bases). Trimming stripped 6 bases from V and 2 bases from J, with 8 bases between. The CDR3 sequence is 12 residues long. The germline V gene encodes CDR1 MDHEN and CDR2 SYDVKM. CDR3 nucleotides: TGTGCCAGCAGCTGGGGGGCCTACGAGCAGTACTTC. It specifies CASSWGAYEQYF.

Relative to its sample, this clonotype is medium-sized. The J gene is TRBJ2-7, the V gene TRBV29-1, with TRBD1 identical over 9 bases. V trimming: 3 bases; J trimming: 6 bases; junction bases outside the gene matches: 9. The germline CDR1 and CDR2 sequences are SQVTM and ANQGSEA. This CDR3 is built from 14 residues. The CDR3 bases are TGCAGCGTTGACACGGGACAGGGAGCTTCCGAGCAGTACTTC. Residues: CSVDTGQGASEQYF.

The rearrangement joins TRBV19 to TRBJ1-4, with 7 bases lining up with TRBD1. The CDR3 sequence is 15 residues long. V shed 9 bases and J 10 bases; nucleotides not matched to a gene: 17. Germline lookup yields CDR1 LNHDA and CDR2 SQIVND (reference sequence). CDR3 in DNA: TGTGCCAGCGAGGGGGCAAAACAACGGGGGGGAAAACTGTTTTTT. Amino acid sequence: CASEGAKQRGGKLFF.

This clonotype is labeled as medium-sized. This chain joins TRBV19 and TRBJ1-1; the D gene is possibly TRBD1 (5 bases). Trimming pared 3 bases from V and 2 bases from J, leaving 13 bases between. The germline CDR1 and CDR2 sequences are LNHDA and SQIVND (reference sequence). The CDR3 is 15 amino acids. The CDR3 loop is CASSIPGTGNTEAFF. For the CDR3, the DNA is TGTGCCAGTAGTATCCCCGGGACGGGAAACACTGAAGCTTTCTTT.

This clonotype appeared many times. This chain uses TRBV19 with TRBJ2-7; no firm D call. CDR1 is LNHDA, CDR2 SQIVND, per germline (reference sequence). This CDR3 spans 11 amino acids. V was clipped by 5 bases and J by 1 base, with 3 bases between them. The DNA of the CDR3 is TGTGCCAGTAGTGAATCCTACGAGCAGTACTTC. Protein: CASSESYEQYF.

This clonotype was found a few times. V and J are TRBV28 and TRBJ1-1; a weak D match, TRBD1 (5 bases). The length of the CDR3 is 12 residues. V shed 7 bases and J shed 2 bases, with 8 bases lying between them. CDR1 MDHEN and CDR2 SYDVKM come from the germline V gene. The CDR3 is CASTTVNTEAFF. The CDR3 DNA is TGTGCCAGCACGACAGTAAACACTGAAGCTTTCTTT.

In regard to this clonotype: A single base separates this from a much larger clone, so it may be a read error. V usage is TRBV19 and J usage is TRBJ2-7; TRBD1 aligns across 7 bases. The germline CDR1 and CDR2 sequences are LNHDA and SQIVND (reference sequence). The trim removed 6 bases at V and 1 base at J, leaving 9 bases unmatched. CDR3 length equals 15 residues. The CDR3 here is CASRSRGQRSYEQYF. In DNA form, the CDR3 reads TGTGCCAGTAGATCTAGGGGACAGAGGTCCTACGAGCAGTACTTC.

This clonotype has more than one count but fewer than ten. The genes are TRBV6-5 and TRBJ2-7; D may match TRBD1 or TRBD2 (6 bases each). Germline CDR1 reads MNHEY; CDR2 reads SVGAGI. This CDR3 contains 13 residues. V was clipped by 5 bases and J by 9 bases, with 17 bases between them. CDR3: CASSLTRGQRQYF. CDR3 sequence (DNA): TGTGCCAGCAGTCTTACGCGGGGACAACGGCAGTACTTC.

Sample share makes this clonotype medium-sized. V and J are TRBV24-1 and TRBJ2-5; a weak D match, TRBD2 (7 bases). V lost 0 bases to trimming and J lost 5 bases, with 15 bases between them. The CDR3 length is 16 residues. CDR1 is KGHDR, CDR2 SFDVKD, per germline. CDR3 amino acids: CATSDLLRGAGETQYF. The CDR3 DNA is TGTGCCACCAGTGATTTGCTACGGGGGGCCGGTGAGACCCAGTACTTC.

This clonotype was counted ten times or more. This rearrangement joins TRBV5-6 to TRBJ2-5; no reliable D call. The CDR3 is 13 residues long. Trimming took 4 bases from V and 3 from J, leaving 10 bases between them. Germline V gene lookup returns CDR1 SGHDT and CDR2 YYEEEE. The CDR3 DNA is TGTGCCAGCAGCCTGAGGCCGGAAGAGACCCAGTACTTC. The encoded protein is CASSLRPEETQYF.

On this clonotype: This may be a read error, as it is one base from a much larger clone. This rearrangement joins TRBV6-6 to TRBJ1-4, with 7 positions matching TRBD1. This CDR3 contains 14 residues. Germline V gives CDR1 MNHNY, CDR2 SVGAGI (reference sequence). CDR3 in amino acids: CVSADGQVYEKLFF. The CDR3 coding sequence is TGTGTCAGCGCGGACGGACAGGTCTACGAAAAACTGTTTTTT.

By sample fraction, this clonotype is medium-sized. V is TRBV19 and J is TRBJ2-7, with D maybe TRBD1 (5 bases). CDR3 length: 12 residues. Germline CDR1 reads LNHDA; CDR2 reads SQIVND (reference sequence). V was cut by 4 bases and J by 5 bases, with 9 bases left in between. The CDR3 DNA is TGTGCCAGTAGTAACCAGGGTAACGAGCAGTACTTC. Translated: CASSNQGNEQYF.